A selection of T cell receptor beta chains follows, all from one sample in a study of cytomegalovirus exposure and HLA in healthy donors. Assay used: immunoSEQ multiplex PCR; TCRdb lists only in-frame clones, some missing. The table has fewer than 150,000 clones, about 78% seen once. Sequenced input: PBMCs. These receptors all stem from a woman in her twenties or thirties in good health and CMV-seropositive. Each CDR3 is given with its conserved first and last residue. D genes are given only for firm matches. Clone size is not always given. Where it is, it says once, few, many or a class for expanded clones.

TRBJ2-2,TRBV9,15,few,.,TGTGCCAGCAGCTGGACAGCCACGAACACCGGGGAGCTGTTTTTT,CASSWTATNTGELFF
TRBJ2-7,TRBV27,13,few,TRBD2,TGTGCCAGCAGTTCGACTAGCGAAGGCGAGCAGTACTTC,CASSSTSEGEQYF
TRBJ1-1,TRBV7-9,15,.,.,TGTGCCAGCAGCTTAGCGCTGGGGGCGAACACTGAAGCTTTCTTT,CASSLALGANTEAFF
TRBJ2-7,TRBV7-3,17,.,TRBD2,TGTGCCAGCAGCCCCCGGTGGGTAGCGGGATGGGCTAACGAGCAGTACTTC,CASSPRWVAGWANEQYF
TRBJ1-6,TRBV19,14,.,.,TGTGCCAGCACAGGTGGATCCTATAATTCACCCCTCCACTTT,CASTGGSYNSPLHF
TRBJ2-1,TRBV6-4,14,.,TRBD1,TGTGCCAGCAGCGGGACAGGACACAACAATGAGCAGTTCTTC,CASSGTGHNNEQFF
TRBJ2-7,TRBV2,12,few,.,TGTGCCAGCACCGCAGGGCCCTACGAGCAGTACTTC,CASTAGPYEQYF
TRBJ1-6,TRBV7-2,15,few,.,TGTGCCAGCAGCTCCGACAGCCTAAGGAATTCACCCCTCCACTTT,CASSSDSLRNSPLHF
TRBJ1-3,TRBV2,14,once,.,TGTGCCACTCTAAGACAGCTCTCTGGAAACACCATATATTTT,CATLRQLSGNTIYF
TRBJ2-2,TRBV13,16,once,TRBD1,TGTGCCAGCAGCTCCCAGACAGGGACGAACACCGGGGAGCTGTTTTTT,CASSSQTGTNTGELFF
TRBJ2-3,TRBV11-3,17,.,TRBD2,TGTGCCAGCAGCTTAGAGGGGACTAGCGGGGTCACAGATACGCAGTATTTT,CASSLEGTSGVTDTQYF
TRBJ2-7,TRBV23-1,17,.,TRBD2,TGCGCCAGCAGTCAAGGTAGCGGGAGGTTAGGTCCCCACGAGCAGTACTTC,CASSQGSGRLGPHEQYF
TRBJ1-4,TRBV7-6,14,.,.,TGTGCCAGCAGCTTACGGGGAAAGAATGAAAAACTGTTTTTT,CASSLRGKNEKLFF
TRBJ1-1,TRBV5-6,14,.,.,TGTGCCAGCAGCTGGGGGGGGATGAACACTGAAGCTTTCTTT,CASSWGGMNTEAFF
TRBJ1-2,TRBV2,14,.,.,TGTGCCAGCAGTGAGGGGACAAATAACTATGGCTACACCTTC,CASSEGTNNYGYTF
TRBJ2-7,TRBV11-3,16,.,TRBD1,TGTGCCAGCAGCCAAGTACAGGGGGCAGGTTCCTACGAGCAGTACTTC,CASSQVQGAGSYEQYF
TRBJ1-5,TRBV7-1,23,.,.,TGTGCCAGCAGCTCCGACGCCACTACCGGACGTGGTGGACTTCGTCCGGTACGCCAGCCCCAGCATTTT,CASSSDATTGRGGLRPVRQPQHF
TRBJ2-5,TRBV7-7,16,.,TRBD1,TGTGCTAGCAGCTTAGTGGGACAGGCCCAACAAGAGACCCAGTACTTC,CASSLVGQAQQETQYF
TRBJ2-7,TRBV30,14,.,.,TGTGCCTGGAGGACGGCTGGAAAGTCAGGCGAGCAGTACTTC,CAWRTAGKSGEQYF
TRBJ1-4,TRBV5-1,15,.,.,TGCGCCAGCAGCCTCTCCAGGGCTATTAATGAAAAACTGTTTTTT,CASSLSRAINEKLFF
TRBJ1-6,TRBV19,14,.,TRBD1,TGTGCCAGTAGCACAGGGGGCTCGGGTTCACCCCTCCACTTT,CASSTGGSGSPLHF
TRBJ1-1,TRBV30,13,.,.,TGTGCCTGGAGGTCGACAGAAAACACTGAAGCTTTCTTT,CAWRSTENTEAFF